These T cell receptor beta chains were read from a single sample in a study of response to subunit inactivated influenza vaccine. TCRdb redid the calling of the RT-PCR reads with MiXCR, one entry per CDR3 protein. The sample carries more than 550,000 distinct CDR3 sequences, 12% recorded once. Material: PBMCs from blood, obtained on the day of vaccination. The receptors were gathered from a man over 45 who received an inactivated influenza vaccine. Each CDR3 is given with its conserved first and last residue. D genes are given only for firm matches. Size tells how often a clone was seen (once, few, many) or the class of an expanded clone, and some rows leave it out.

. | TRBJ1-2 | TRBV10-3 | . | CAISEPGGTTGYVYTF | TGTGCCATCAGTGAGCCGGGAGGGACGACAGGCTATGTCTACACCTTC
. | TRBJ2-5 | TRBV29-1 | . | CSVEWDGGETQYF | TGCAGCGTTGAGTGGGACGGTGGAGAGACCCAGTACTTC
few | TRBJ2-5 | TRBV12-3/TRBV12-4 | TRBD2 | CASSLALTAGKETQYF | TGTGCCAGCAGTTTAGCTTTAACAGCGGGAAAAGAGACCCAGTACTTC
. | TRBJ2-3 | TRBV6-1 | . | CASSGDTTDTQYF | TGTGCCAGCAGTGGGGACACCACAGATACGCAGTATTTT
few | TRBJ2-7 | TRBV14 | TRBD1 | CASSPYRTGGYEQYF | TGTGCCAGCAGCCCCTACCGGACAGGGGGCTACGAGCAGTACTTC
. | TRBJ2-5 | TRBV9 | . | CASSQSGATQYF | TGTGCCAGCAGCCAATCGGGAGCTACCCAGTACTTC
. | TRBJ2-3 | TRBV20-1 | TRBD2 | CSARRTPTSGGAADTQYF | TGCAGTGCTAGACGAACCCCCACTAGCGGGGGGGCCGCAGATACGCAGTATTTT
. | TRBJ2-2 | TRBV6-5 | . | CASSYFLGELFF | TGTGCCAGCAGTTACTTCCTCGGGGAGCTGTTTTTT
. | TRBJ2-5 | TRBV20-1 | TRBD2 | CSASERGGRSQETQYF | TGCAGTGCTAGCGAGCGGGGAGGCAGGAGCCAAGAGACCCAGTACTTC
few | TRBJ2-3 | TRBV4-3 | . | CASSQAYWTVGTDTQYF | TGCGCCAGCAGCCAAGCGTACTGGACAGTGGGCACAGATACGCAGTATTTT
few | TRBJ2-2 | TRBV6-1 | TRBD2 | CASRGAGITGELFF | TGTGCCAGCCGTGGAGCGGGAATCACCGGGGAGCTGTTTTTT
many | TRBJ2-1 | TRBV29-1 | TRBD1 | CSTSRRVGQGVQSSYNEQFF | TGCAGCACCTCACGAAGGGTGGGACAGGGGGTACAAAGCTCCTACAATGAGCAGTTCTTC
few | TRBJ2-3 | TRBV3-1 | . | CASSQDGGRTDTQYF | TGTGCCAGCAGCCAAGACGGGGGGCGCACAGATACGCAGTATTTT
. | TRBJ2-1 | TRBV5-6 | . | CASNKVGGSYNEQFF | TGTGCCAGCAATAAGGTCGGGGGTTCCTACAATGAGCAGTTCTTC
few | TRBJ2-7 | TRBV6-4 | . | CASSDSIFGKGYEQYF | TGTGCCAGCAGTGACTCGATATTCGGGAAGGGTTACGAGCAGTACTTC